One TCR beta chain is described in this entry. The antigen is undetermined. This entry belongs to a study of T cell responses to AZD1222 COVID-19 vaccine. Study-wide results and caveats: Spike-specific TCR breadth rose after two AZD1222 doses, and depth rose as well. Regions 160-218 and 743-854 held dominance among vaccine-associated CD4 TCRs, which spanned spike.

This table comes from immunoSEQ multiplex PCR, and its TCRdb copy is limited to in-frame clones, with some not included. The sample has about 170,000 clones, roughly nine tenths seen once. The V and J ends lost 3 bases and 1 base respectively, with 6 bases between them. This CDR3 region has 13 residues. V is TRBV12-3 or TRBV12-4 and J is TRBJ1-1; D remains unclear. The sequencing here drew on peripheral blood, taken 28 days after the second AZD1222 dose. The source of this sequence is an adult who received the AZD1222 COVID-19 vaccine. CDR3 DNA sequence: TGTGCCAGCAGTTTTAATTGGAACACTGAAGCTTTCTTT. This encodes CASSFNWNTEAFF.